These 18 T cell receptor beta chains share one sample of origin, sequenced in a study of blood T cell repertoires in COVID-19. TCRdb keeps only in-frame clones here, not all; method: immunoSEQ multiplex PCR. The sample carries 250,000 or so clones, roughly 91% recorded once. What was sequenced was peripheral blood. Receptors originate from a man younger than 40 with COVID-19, enrolled during active disease.

The chain combines TRBV6-6 with TRBJ1-1; unclear D gene. With 2 bases removed from V and 1 base from J, the gap between germline ends came to 14 bases. The germline gives CDR1 MNHNY, CDR2 SVGAGI (reference sequence). This CDR3 comprises 16 residues. The CDR3: CASSYGSGGSNTEAFF. The CDR3 region has the DNA TGTGCCAGCAGTTACGGTTCCGGAGGGTCGAACACTGAAGCTTTCTTT.

V and J are TRBV9 and TRBJ2-5; D might be TRBD1 (6 bases). V lost 4 bases to trimming and J lost 1 base, with 14 bases between them. Looked up from germline, CDR1 is SGDLS and CDR2 is YYNGEE. This CDR3 region has 15 residues. The CDR3 nucleotides are TGTGCCAGCAGCTCAACAGGGTTGATCCAAGAGACCCAGTACTTC. Protein: CASSSTGLIQETQYF.

This CDR3 reads CASSLALDSTDTQYF. The CDR3, as DNA: TGTGCCAGCAGCTTGGCGCTAGACAGCACAGATACGCAGTATTTT. The chain recombines TRBV5-4 with TRBJ2-3; D not certain. With 0 bases removed from V and 0 bases from J, the gap between germline ends came to 8 bases. The CDR3 totals 15 residues. Germline CDR1 is SGHNT and CDR2 is YYREEE (reference sequence).

This chain links TRBV4-1 with TRBJ2-7; D is unclear. Germline CDR1 reads MGHRA; CDR2 reads YSYEKL. Trimming cost V 6 bases and J 3 bases, with 15 bases left between them. The CDR3 is 14 amino acids. The CDR3 loop is CASSHPALNYEQYF. The DNA of the CDR3 is TGCGCCAGCAGTCATCCAGCGCTGAACTACGAGCAGTACTTC.

The chain employs TRBV6-5 and TRBJ2-1, with 15 positions matching TRBD2. The CDR3 covers 15 residues. Unmatched junction bases numbered 3, after V lost 4 bases and J lost 8 bases. CDR1 is MNHEY, CDR2 SVGAGI, per germline. For the CDR3, the DNA is TGTGCCAGCAGTTTGGGACTAGCGGGGGGTTATGAGCAGTTCTTC. Translating gives CASSLGLAGGYEQFF.

The J gene is TRBJ1-5, the V gene TRBV23-1, with D unresolved. TRBV23-1 falls under the ORF class, with uncertain function. Between the trimmed V and J ends, which lost 4 bases and 2 bases, there was a span of 15 bases. The CDR3 contains 16 residues. The CDR3 region is CASSLLAPGGNQPQHF. DNA of the CDR3: TGCGCCAGCAGTCTCCTAGCCCCCGGCGGCAATCAGCCCCAGCATTTT.

This clone showed up just a few times. The chain carries TRBV5-1 and TRBJ2-3, with 7 bases matching TRBD1. Germline V gene data show CDR1 as SGHRS and CDR2 as YFSETQ. The CDR3 is 14 residues long. The junction had 6 bases not matched to a gene; V was cut back by 3 bases and J by 5 bases. CDR3 bases: TGCGCCAGCAGCTCCGGACAGGTGGAAGATACGCAGTATTTT. It yields the protein CASSSGQVEDTQYF. The full variable domain, in which reference TRBV5-1 and TRBJ2-3 provide the parts outside the CDR3, is KAGVTQTPRYLIKTRGQQVTLSCSPISGHRSVSWYQQTPGQGLQFLFEYFSETQRNKGNFPGRFSGRQFSNSRSEMNVSTLELGDSALYLCASSSGQVEDTQYFGPGTRLTVL.

J is TRBJ1-1 and V is TRBV6-4; 9 bases agree with TRBD1. Germline V CDR1 and CDR2: MRHNA, SNTAGT. The ends lost 6 bases at V and 0 bases at J; junction bases unmatched: 5. CDR3 length equals 15 residues. The CDR3 nucleotides read TGTGCCAGCAGACGGGACAGGGACTTGAACACTGAAGCTTTCTTT. Protein product: CASRRDRDLNTEAFF.

CDR3 sequence reads: CASSVEDRHYEQYF. As DNA, the CDR3 is TGTGCCAGCAGCGTAGAAGACAGGCACTACGAGCAGTACTTC. J is TRBJ2-7 and V is TRBV9, with TRBD1 as a possible D gene (6 bases). The CDR3 loop spans 14 amino acids. V lost 0 bases and J lost 3, with 10 bases in between. Germline loops: CDR1 SGDLS, CDR2 YYNGEE. Full variable domain (missing parts from reference TRBV9 and TRBJ2-7): DSGVTQTPKHLITATGQRVTLRCSPRSGDLSVYWYQQSLDQGLQFLIQYYNGEERAKGNILERFSAQQFPDLHSELNLSSLELGDSALYFCASSVEDRHYEQYFGPGTRLTVT.

This clone was seen once. V usage is TRBV28 and J usage is TRBJ1-5; 9 bases line up with TRBD1. Germline V lookup: CDR1 MDHEN, CDR2 SYDVKM. The CDR3 contains 14 residues. The V gene end was trimmed by 5 bases and the J gene end by 8 bases; junction bases not matched to a gene: 7. The CDR3 DNA is TGTGCCAGCAGTGGAGGACAGGGGATTGAGCCCCAGCATTTT. This sequence encodes CASSGGQGIEPQHF.

This clone occurred a few times. The rearrangement uses TRBV4-1 and TRBJ2-1; 8 nucleotides line up with TRBD1. CDR1 and CDR2 (germline): MGHRA, YSYEKL. Germline trimming cut 2 bases from V and 1 base from J; bases unmatched to any gene: 7. There are 17 residues in the CDR3. The CDR3 coding sequence is TGCGCCAGCAGCCAACCCGCCGGGACAGGTTCCTACAATGAGCAGTTCTTC. As protein: CASSQPAGTGSYNEQFF.

The chain carries TRBV4-1 and TRBJ1-5; 8 nucleotides match TRBD1. This CDR3 is built from 16 residues. CDR1 is MGHRA and CDR2 is YSYEKL in the germline V gene. V was clipped by 4 bases and J by 0 bases; unmatched bases: 5. The CDR3 protein is CASSPGQGPSNQPQHF. Written as DNA, the CDR3 is TGCGCCAGCAGCCCCGGACAGGGCCCTAGCAATCAGCCCCAGCATTTT.

The chain has TRBV11-1 and TRBJ1-6, with 7 bases identical to TRBD1. CDR3 length: 13 amino acids. The V gene end was trimmed by 2 bases and the J gene end by 9 bases; junction bases not matched to a gene: 1. Germline lookup yields CDR1 SGHAT and CDR2 FQDESV (reference sequence). The CDR3 DNA reads as TGTGCCAGCAGCTTACAGGGGGGTTCACCCCTCCACTTT. It yields the protein CASSLQGGSPLHF.

The chain links TRBV20-1 to TRBJ2-1; possible D gene TRBD1, 6 bases. The V and J ends lost 6 bases and 10 bases respectively, with 13 bases between them. Germline assignment: CDR1 DFQATT and CDR2 SNEGSKA (reference sequence). This CDR3 contains 11 residues. The CDR3: CSATRGREQFF. DNA of the CDR3: TGCAGTGCAACCAGGGGCCGGGAGCAGTTCTTC.

The rearrangement links TRBV5-1 to TRBJ1-4; D remains ambiguous. This CDR3 spans 13 amino acids. V was cut by 4 bases and J by 3 bases, with 7 bases left in between. Germline CDR1 and CDR2: SGHRS and YFSETQ. CDR3 in amino acids: CASSLTSNEKLFF. Here the CDR3 DNA reads TGCGCCAGCAGCCTAACCTCTAATGAAAAACTGTTTTTT.

As for this clone: A junction boundary mismatches the germline segment, possibly from a read error. The chain employs TRBV19 and TRBJ1-2; D is uncertain. CDR1 and CDR2 from the germline V gene are LNHDA and SQIVND (reference sequence). The CDR3 length is 11 residues. In DNA form, the CDR3 reads TGTGCCAGTGGGTCAGAGGCAGCTTCACACTTC. Amino acid sequence: CASGSEAASHF.

The rearrangement joins TRBV18 to TRBJ1-2, with a tentative D call TRBD1 (5 bases). With 4 bases removed from V and 0 bases from J, the gap between germline ends came to 9 bases. Germline V lookup: CDR1 KGHSH, CDR2 LQKENI. This CDR3 contains 14 residues. The CDR3 loop is CASSLRQPNYGYTF. CDR3 DNA: TGTGCCAGCTCACTCCGACAGCCTAACTATGGCTACACCTTC. Supplemented by reference TRBV18 and TRBJ1-2, the full variable domain reads NAGVMQNPRHLVRRRGQEARLRCSPMKGHSHVYWYRQLPEEGLKFMVYLQKENIIDESGMPKERFSAEFPKEGPSILRIQQVVRGDSAAYFCASSLRQPNYGYTFGSGTRLTVV.

The chain is built from TRBV9 and TRBJ2-3; TRBD1 matches 9 bases. This CDR3 is 15 amino acids long. V lost 4 bases and J lost 2; bases outside the gene matches: 5. In germline, CDR1 is SGDLS, CDR2 YYNGEE. The CDR3 protein is CASSLNRGLTDTQYF. In DNA form, the CDR3 reads TGTGCCAGCAGCTTAAACAGGGGGCTCACAGATACGCAGTATTTT.